Listed here are 21 T cell receptor beta chains from one sample, sequenced in a study of T-cell reconstitution after alpha-beta-depleted transplantation in children. As it was prepared, the TCRbeta library received unique molecular identifiers. Each CDR3 protein gets one entry after TCRdb re-called the PCR reads with MiXCR. Of hundreds of thousands of distinct CDR3 sequences in the sample, under 15% were seen once. This specimen consisted of PBMCs, obtained before TCRalphabeta/CD19-depleted stem cell transplant. All receptors come from a girl aged 2-10 years with congenital amegakaryocytic thrombocytopenia, due to receive a stem cell transplant.

The rearrangement uses TRBV5-8 and TRBJ1-6, with D hard to call. The CDR3 runs 12 residues. Germline V gene sequence: CDR1 SGHTS, CDR2 YDEGEE. Trimming cost V 5 bases and J 6 bases, with 6 bases left between them. In DNA, the CDR3 is TGTGCCAGCAGGCCGGGTAATTCACCCCTCCACTTT. Translation gives CASRPGNSPLHF. The entire variable domain, with the rest obtained from reference TRBV5-8 and TRBJ1-6, is as follows: EAGVTQSPTHLIKTRGQQATLRCSPISGHTSVYWYQQALGLGLQFLLWYDEGEERNRGNFPPRFSGRQFPNYSSELNVNALELEDSALYLCASRPGNSPLHFGNGTRLTVT.

This clonotype was picked up many times. The rearrangement uses TRBV20-1 and TRBJ2-7; maybe TRBD1 (6 bases). CDR1 and CDR2 (germline): DFQATT, SNEGSKA (reference sequence). CDR3 length: 14 amino acids. The V gene lost 3 bases and the J gene lost 0 bases, with 12 bases spanning the gap. The CDR3 nucleotides read TGCAGTGCTAGTCAAGACAGGAGCTCCTACGAGCAGTACTTC. This encodes CSASQDRSSYEQYF.

This chain connects TRBV6-5 to TRBJ1-2; D call uncertain. The CDR3 length is 14 residues. Germline CDR1 is MNHEY and CDR2 is SVGAGI. Between the trimmed V and J ends, which lost 4 bases and 1 base, there was a span of 10 bases. The CDR3 bases are TGTGCCAGCAGTTCCCTATGGGATAACTATGGCTACACCTTC. Protein sequence: CASSSLWDNYGYTF.

As concerns this clonotype: This may be a read error: a much more frequent sequence differs by one nucleotide. This rearrangement joins TRBV7-6 to TRBJ2-5, with TRBD2 identical over 14 bases. The CDR3 contains 18 residues. From germline, CDR1 is SGHVS and CDR2 FNYEAQ. CDR3 loop: CASSLGHGGTSGRETQHF. The CDR3 DNA follows: TGTGCCAGCAGCTTAGGCCATGGTGGGACTAGCGGGAGAGAGACCCAGCACTTC.

This clonotype was observed many times. This chain links TRBV20-1 with TRBJ2-2; D perhaps matches TRBD2 (5 bases). The V and J ends lost 6 bases and 6 bases respectively, with 14 bases between them. The CDR3 is 13 amino acids. Germline V gene data show CDR1 as DFQATT and CDR2 as SNEGSKA (reference sequence). The CDR3: CSARDYRAGELFF. CDR3 DNA sequence: TGCAGTGCCCGCGACTATCGGGCCGGGGAGCTGTTTTTT.

This clonotype was seen ten or more times. The chain is built from TRBV7-3 and TRBJ1-1; D gene ambiguous. V gave up 0 bases and J gave up 3 bases, with 17 bases separating them. This CDR3 contains 17 residues. Per the germline V gene, CDR1 is SGHTA and CDR2 is FQGTGA. The DNA for the CDR3 is TGTGCCAGCAGCTTAACGTTTGTGTCCGAAGCGGACACTGAAGCTTTCTTT. Amino acids: CASSLTFVSEADTEAFF.

This clonotype showed up many times. The chain employs TRBV4-1 and TRBJ2-1; no clear D gene. The length of the CDR3 is 13 residues. V dropped 0 bases and J dropped 7 bases, with 7 bases sitting between them. The germline V gene encodes CDR1 MGHRA and CDR2 YSYEKL. CDR3 amino acids: CASSQDRVNEQFF. The CDR3 DNA sequence: TGCGCCAGCAGCCAAGATCGCGTAAATGAGCAGTTCTTC.

This clonotype showed up many times. This chain uses TRBV29-1 with TRBJ1-2, with D possibly being TRBD1 (5 bases). Germline V CDR1 and CDR2: SQVTM, ANQGSEA. This CDR3 has 14 amino acids. Trimming took off 4 bases at V and 8 bases at J, with 20 bases between the two ends. The CDR3 coding sequence is TGCAGCGTTGCTATTCAGACAGCCAGTTACGGCTACACCTTC. This encodes CSVAIQTASYGYTF.

This sequence joins TRBV14 and TRBJ2-3; 7 bases fit TRBD2. The CDR3 extends over 13 amino acids. Germline V lookup: CDR1 SGHDN, CDR2 FVKESK. Trimming at V came to 4 bases and at J to 4 bases, leaving 2 bases not matched to a gene. CDR3 in DNA: TGTGCCAGCAGCCGTACTAGCGCAGATACGCAGTATTTT. Its translation: CASSRTSADTQYF. The whole variable domain, remainder taken from reference TRBV14 and TRBJ2-3, is EAGVTQFPSHSVIEKGQTVTLRCDPISGHDNLYWYRRVMGKEIKFLLHFVKESKQDESGMPNNRFLAERTGGTYSTLKVQPAELEDSGVYFCASSRTSADTQYFGPGTRLTVL.

The V gene is TRBV19, the J gene TRBJ2-3, with TRBD2 matching over 12 bases. This CDR3 is built from 16 residues. The junction had 9 bases not matched to a gene; V was cut back by 6 bases and J by 5 bases. Germline V gives CDR1 LNHDA, CDR2 SQIVND (reference sequence). The CDR3: CASSSRLAGDRDTQYF. The CDR3 DNA reads as TGTGCCAGTAGCAGTCGACTAGCGGGAGATCGAGATACGCAGTATTTT.

V gene TRBV7-2 combines with J gene TRBJ2-1; D gene uncertain. The germline gives CDR1 SGHTA, CDR2 FQGNSA. V lost 1 base and J lost 9, with 13 bases in between. The CDR3 has 14 amino acids. This chain's CDR3 is CASSLVQEIVEQFF. CDR3 nucleotides: TGTGCCAGCAGCTTAGTGCAGGAGATTGTTGAGCAGTTCTTC.

This clonotype was seen a handful of times. The rearrangement links TRBV12-3 or TRBV12-4 to TRBJ2-1, with D unclear. Trimming cost V 1 base and J 6 bases, with 10 bases left between them. The CDR3 consists of 14 residues. CDR3 amino acids: CASSLVVPGNEQFF. The CDR3 DNA sequence: TGTGCCAGCAGTTTAGTCGTCCCAGGCAATGAGCAGTTCTTC.

This rearrangement joins TRBV25-1 to TRBJ2-7; unclear D gene. Germline V lookup: CDR1 MGHDK, CDR2 SYGVNS. This CDR3 region has 14 residues. Trimming cost V 1 base and J 3 bases, with 10 bases left between them. The chain's CDR3 is CASSEWAAGYEQYF. The DNA for the CDR3 is TGTGCCAGCAGTGAATGGGCTGCCGGCTACGAGCAGTACTTC.

The rearrangement joins TRBV3-1 to TRBJ2-7; D possibly corresponds to TRBD2 (5 bases). The CDR3 is 18 amino acids. Germline V gene data show CDR1 as LGHDT and CDR2 as YNNKEL (reference sequence). The V and J ends lost 1 base and 2 bases respectively, with 21 bases between them. The CDR3, as DNA: TGTGCCAGCAGCCAAGGTTTAGGGAGCCGAGTAGTTCCCTACGAGCAGTACTTC. Amino acid sequence: CASSQGLGSRVVPYEQYF.

This clonotype occurred a few times. CDR3 coding DNA: TGCAGTGCCGGGATGCTCACAGATACGCAGTATTTT. It translates to CSAGMLTDTQYF. The V and J genes are TRBV20-1 and TRBJ2-3; the D gene is possibly TRBD2 (5 bases). The CDR3 consists of 12 residues. With 6 bases removed from V and 2 bases from J, the gap between germline ends came to 9 bases. CDR1 DFQATT and CDR2 SNEGSKA come from the germline V gene (reference sequence).

This clonotype was seen only a few times. The chain links TRBV27 to TRBJ1-2; 8 bases agree with TRBD1. The CDR3 consists of 12 residues. Per the germline V gene, CDR1 is MNHEY and CDR2 is SMNVEV (reference sequence). Trimming at V came to 6 bases and at J to 6 bases, leaving 3 bases not matched to a gene. The CDR3 DNA reads as TGTGCCAGCAGCAAGACAGGGGATGGCTACACCTTC. As protein: CASSKTGDGYTF.

This clonotype was seen repeatedly, ten times or more. The V call is TRBV29-1, the J call TRBJ2-1; possible D gene TRBD1, 5 bases. The length of the CDR3 is 11 residues. The germline V and J ends were trimmed by 7 bases and 7 bases, with 11 bases remaining between them. The germline V gene has CDR1 SQVTM and CDR2 ANQGSEA. CDR3 DNA sequence: TGCAGCGGCCAGGGATCGAATGAGCAGTTCTTC. It codes for CSGQGSNEQFF.

This clonotype was seen at least ten times. The gene calls are TRBV20-1 and TRBJ2-2; D might be TRBD1 (6 bases). V shed 5 bases and J shed 0 bases, with 10 bases lying between them. There are 14 residues in the CDR3. The V gene's germline CDR1 is DFQATT and CDR2 SNEGSKA (reference sequence). Written as DNA, the CDR3 is TGCAGTGCTGGGAGACAGGCGAACACCGGGGAGCTGTTTTTT. It is translated as CSAGRQANTGELFF.

Ten or more counts support this clonotype. The V and J genes are TRBV29-1 and TRBJ2-2; 8 bases agree with TRBD2. The CDR3 sequence is 14 residues long. The V and J ends lost 7 bases and 10 bases, in that order; junction bases with no gene match: 14. Per the germline V gene, CDR1 is SQVTM and CDR2 is ANQGSEA. In nucleotides, the CDR3 is TGCAGCGCCGGCTCGGGGACTAGGAATGAGGAGCTGTTTTTT. Its protein is CSAGSGTRNEELFF.

At least ten counts were recorded for this clonotype. This sequence joins TRBV15 and TRBJ2-1; D may be TRBD1 or TRBD2 (5 bases each). In germline, CDR1 is LNHNV, CDR2 YYDKDF (reference sequence). The CDR3 has 17 residues. V was shortened by 0 bases and J by 1 base, with 13 bases between the two germline ends. CDR3: CATSRDEDGASYNEQFF. DNA for the CDR3: TGTGCCACCAGCAGAGATGAGGACGGGGCTTCCTACAATGAGCAGTTCTTC.

The chain carries TRBV28 and TRBJ1-2, with TRBD1 as a possible D gene (5 bases). The CDR3 loop spans 15 amino acids. The ends were cut back, 2 bases at V and 0 bases at J, with 10 bases in the middle. The germline V gene has CDR1 MDHEN and CDR2 SYDVKM. CDR3: CASSLRQTANYGYTF. CDR3 in DNA: TGTGCCAGCAGTTTACGACAGACTGCTAACTATGGCTACACCTTC.